The source of this T cell receptor beta chain is a study of T cell responses to AZD1222 COVID-19 vaccine. Study-level points and caveats: The donors showed a predominance of white British ancestry and of females, with possible underestimation of clonal diversity. Baseline seropositivity occurred in only a handful of AZD1222 recipients. A reported finding is that nearly half of spike-specific TCRs target unmutated variant regions. With dominance at 160-218 and 743-854, vaccine-associated CD4 TCRs spanned spike.

This table comes from immunoSEQ multiplex PCR, and its TCRdb copy is limited to in-frame clones, with some not included. The table includes around 200,000 clones, approximately 91% detected once. To note about this clone: The antigen is undetermined.

CDR3 length: 16 amino acids. The germline V gene has CDR1 SEHNR and CDR2 FQNEAQ (reference sequence). The V gene lost 0 bases and the J gene lost 2 bases, with 10 bases spanning the gap. This receptor was obtained from an adult in good health. The starting material was peripheral blood, obtained on day 0 of AZD1222 vaccination. This chain joins TRBV7-9 and TRBJ1-4, with D tentatively TRBD1 (5 bases). The CDR3 region is CASSLAGWGTNEKLFF. The CDR3 nucleotides are TGTGCCAGCAGCTTAGCAGGGTGGGGCACTAATGAAAAACTGTTTTTT.